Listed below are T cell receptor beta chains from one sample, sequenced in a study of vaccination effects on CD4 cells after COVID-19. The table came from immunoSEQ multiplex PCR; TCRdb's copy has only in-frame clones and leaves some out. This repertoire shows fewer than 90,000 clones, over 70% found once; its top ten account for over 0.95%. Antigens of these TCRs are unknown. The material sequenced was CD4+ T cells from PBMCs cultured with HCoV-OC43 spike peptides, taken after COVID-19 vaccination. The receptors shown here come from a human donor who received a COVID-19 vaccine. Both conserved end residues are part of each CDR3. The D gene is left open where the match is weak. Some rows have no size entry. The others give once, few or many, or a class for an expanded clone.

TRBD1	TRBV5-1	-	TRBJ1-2	CASSLTGGAGNYGYTF	TGCGCCAGCAGCTTGACAGGGGGCGCCGGGAACTATGGCTACACCTTC
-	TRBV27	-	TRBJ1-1	CASRLMGGPEEAFF	TGTGCCAGCAGGCTTATGGGGGGTCCTGAGGAAGCTTTCTTT
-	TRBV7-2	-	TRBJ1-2	CASSLVAGSLGGGYTF	TGTGCCAGCAGCTTAGTAGCGGGGTCACTGGGGGGTGGCTACACCTTC
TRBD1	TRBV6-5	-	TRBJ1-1	CASRTGALNTEAFF	TGTGCCAGCAGGACAGGGGCTTTAAACACTGAAGCTTTCTTT
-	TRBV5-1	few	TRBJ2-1	CASSLRRGNYNEQFF	TGCGCCAGCTCTCTCCGGAGGGGCAACTACAATGAGCAGTTCTTC
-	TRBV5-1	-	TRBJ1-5	CASSLGSGTGEQPQHF	TGCGCCAGCAGCTTGGGATCCGGGACCGGGGAACAGCCCCAGCATTTT
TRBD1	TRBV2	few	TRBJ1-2	CASSPRTGATNYGYTF	TGTGCCAGCAGTCCCAGGACAGGGGCGACCAACTATGGCTACACCTTC
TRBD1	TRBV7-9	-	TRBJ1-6	CASSLETGANSPLHF	TGTGCCAGCAGCTTAGAGACAGGGGCCAATTCACCCCTCCACTTT
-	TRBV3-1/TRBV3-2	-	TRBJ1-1	CASSQAPGTPRTEAFF	TGTGCCAGCAGCCAGGCCCCCGGGACCCCGAGGACTGAAGCTTTCTTT
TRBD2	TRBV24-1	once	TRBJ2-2	CATSKGLAGGPGGELFF	TGTGCCACCAGCAAGGGACTAGCGGGGGGGCCCGGCGGGGAGCTGTTTTTT
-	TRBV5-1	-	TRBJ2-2	CASSLAAATGELFF	TGCGCCAGCAGCTTGGCTGCGGCAACCGGGGAGCTGTTTTTT
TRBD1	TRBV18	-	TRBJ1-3	CASSHRGNGNTIYF	TGTGCCAGCTCACACAGGGGGAACGGAAACACCATATATTTT
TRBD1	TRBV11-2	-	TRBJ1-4	CASSSDRANEKLFF	TGTGCCAGCAGCTCGGACAGGGCCAATGAAAAACTGTTTTTT
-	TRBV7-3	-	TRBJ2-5	CASSPADQETQYF	TGTGCCAGCAGCCCGGCGGACCAAGAGACCCAGTACTTC
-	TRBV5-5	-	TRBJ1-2	CASSLIAGSEGYTF	TGTGCCAGCAGCTTGATAGCGGGGAGTGAGGGCTACACCTTC
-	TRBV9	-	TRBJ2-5	CASSVGNPGETQYF	TGTGCCAGCAGCGTAGGAAACCCGGGGGAGACCCAGTACTTC
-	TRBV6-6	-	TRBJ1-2	CASSQSGGVWGYTF	TGTGCCAGCAGCCAATCGGGGGGCGTCTGGGGCTACACCTTC
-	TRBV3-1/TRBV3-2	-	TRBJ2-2	CASSQYRTATGELFF	TGTGCCAGCAGCCAGTACCGGACGGCTACCGGGGAGCTGTTTTTT
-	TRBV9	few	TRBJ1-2	CASSSQGTGNGYTF	TGTGCCAGCAGCTCACAGGGAACTGGGAATGGCTACACCTTC
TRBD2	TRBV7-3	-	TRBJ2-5	CASSLTSPTSGGKETQYF	TGTGCCAGCAGCTTAACGAGCCCAACTAGCGGGGGCAAAGAGACCCAGTACTTC
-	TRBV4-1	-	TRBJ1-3	CASSGGWGLSSGNTIYF	TGCGCCAGCAGCGGCGGTTGGGGTCTGAGTTCTGGAAACACCATATATTTT
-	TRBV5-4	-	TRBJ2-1	CASSLDRAAQFF	TGTGCCAGCAGCTTAGATAGGGCAGCGCAGTTCTTC
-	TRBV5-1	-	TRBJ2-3	CASSLMKYTDTQYF	TGCGCCAGCAGCTTGATGAAATACACAGATACGCAGTATTTT
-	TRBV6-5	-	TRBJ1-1	CASIGGKANTEAFF	TGTGCCAGCATAGGGGGTAAGGCGAACACTGAAGCTTTCTTT
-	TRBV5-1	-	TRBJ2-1	CASSLRSSGSSYNEQFF	TGCGCCAGCAGCTTGCGGTCTTCAGGCAGCTCCTACAATGAGCAGTTCTTC
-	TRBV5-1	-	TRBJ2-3	CASSLNGGLDTQYF	TGCGCCAGCAGCTTGAACGGGGGGCTAGATACGCAGTATTTT
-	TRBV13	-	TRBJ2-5	CASSPGTQETQYF	TGTGCCAGCAGCCCTGGGACACAAGAGACCCAGTACTTC
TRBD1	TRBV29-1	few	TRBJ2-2	CSVRQGWDTGELFF	TGCAGCGTTCGACAGGGGTGGGACACCGGGGAGCTGTTTTTT
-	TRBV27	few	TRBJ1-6	CASRSLILGRTNSPLHF	TGTGCCAGCCGATCCCTAATTCTGGGCAGAACTAATTCACCCCTCCACTTT
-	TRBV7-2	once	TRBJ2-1	CASSSQQIYNEQFF	TGTGCCAGCAGCTCACAACAGATATACAATGAGCAGTTCTTC
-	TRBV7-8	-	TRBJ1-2	CASSRTEFYGYTF	TGTGCCAGCAGCCGCACAGAGTTCTATGGCTACACCTTC
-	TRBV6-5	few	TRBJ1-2	CASSYSHTGYYGYTF	TGTGCCAGCAGTTACTCGCATACGGGCTACTATGGCTACACCTTC
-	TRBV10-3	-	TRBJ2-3	CAISEGVGGDTQYF	TGTGCCATCAGTGAGGGCGTGGGTGGAGATACGCAGTATTTT
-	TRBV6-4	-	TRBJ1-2	CASSDGNIGGYGYTF	TGTGCCAGCAGTGACGGTAATATAGGTGGCTATGGCTACACCTTC
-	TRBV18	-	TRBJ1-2	CASSPPHYLPYYTF	TGTGCCAGCTCACCACCCCACTATCTTCCATACTACACCTTC
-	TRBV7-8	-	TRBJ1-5	CASSLAGRNQPQHF	TGTGCCAGCAGCTTAGCGGGTCGCAATCAGCCCCAGCATTTT
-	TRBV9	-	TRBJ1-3	CASSVRGSSGNTIYF	TGTGCCAGCAGCGTAAGGGGGTCATCTGGAAACACCATATATTTT
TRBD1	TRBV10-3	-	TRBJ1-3	CAIRPGQGYSGNTIYF	TGTGCCATCAGGCCCGGACAGGGCTACTCTGGAAACACCATATATTTT
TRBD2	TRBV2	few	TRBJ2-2	CASGGLAGGRNTGELFF	TGTGCCAGCGGTGGACTAGCGGGGGGGCGAAACACCGGGGAGCTGTTTTTT
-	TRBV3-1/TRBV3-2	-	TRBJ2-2	CASSQEVGTITGELFF	TGTGCCAGCAGCCAAGAAGTTGGGACCATCACCGGGGAGCTGTTTTTT
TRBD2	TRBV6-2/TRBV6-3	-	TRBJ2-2	CASSRTSGGDGELFF	TGTGCCAGCAGCCGGACTAGCGGGGGTGACGGGGAGCTGTTTTTT
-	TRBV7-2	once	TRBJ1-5	CASSLVDNQPQHF	TGTGCCAGCAGCTTAGTAGACAATCAGCCCCAGCATTTT
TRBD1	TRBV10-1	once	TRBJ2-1	CASSPGTGGRNEQFF	TGCGCCAGCAGCCCCGGGACAGGGGGCCGCAATGAGCAGTTCTTC
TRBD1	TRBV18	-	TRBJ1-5	CASSAGTGRFQPQHF	TGTGCCAGCTCAGCCGGGACAGGGCGATTTCAGCCCCAGCATTTT
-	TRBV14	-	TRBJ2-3	CASSQDGGGATDTQYF	TGTGCCAGCAGCCAAGATGGGGGCGGGGCGACAGATACGCAGTATTTT
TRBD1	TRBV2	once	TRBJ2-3	CASSDTGGMDTQYF	TGTGCCAGCAGTGATACAGGGGGTATGGATACGCAGTATTTT
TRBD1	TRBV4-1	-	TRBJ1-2	CASSQPPGQGYYYGYTF	TGCGCCAGCAGCCAACCTCCTGGACAGGGGTATTACTATGGCTACACCTTC
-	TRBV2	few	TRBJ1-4	CASKRWATNEKLFF	TGTGCCAGCAAAAGGTGGGCAACTAATGAAAAACTGTTTTTT
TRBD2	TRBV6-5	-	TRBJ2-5	CASSRRLAQETQYF	TGTGCCAGCAGTCGCCGACTAGCCCAAGAGACCCAGTACTTC
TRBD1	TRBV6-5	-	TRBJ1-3	CASSFWTGTSGNTIYF	TGTGCCAGCAGTTTCTGGACAGGTACCTCTGGAAACACCATATATTTT
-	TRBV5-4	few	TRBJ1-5	CASSPRSIQPQHF	TGTGCCAGCAGCCCCCGTTCTATCCAGCCCCAGCATTTT
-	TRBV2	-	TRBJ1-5	CASRADRNQPQHF	TGTGCCAGCAGGGCCGACAGAAATCAGCCCCAGCATTTT
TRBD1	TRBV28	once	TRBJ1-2	CASSLGLGQGDGYTF	TGTGCCAGCAGTTTAGGGTTGGGACAGGGCGATGGCTACACCTTC
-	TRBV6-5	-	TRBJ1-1	CASSYGHSREKSTAFF	TGTGCCAGCAGTTACGGGCACAGCCGGGAAAAGTCTACGGCTTTCTTT